This TCR beta chain derives from a study of regulatory T cells in long-lasting Graves disease. This clonotype has ten or more counts. Building of the TCR beta libraries involved iRepertoire HTBI primers and Arm-PCR of CDR3 regions. TCRdb re-derived calls from the multiplex PCR reads in MiXCR, one entry per CDR3 protein. Of roughly 430,000 distinct CDR3 sequences listed, 21% are singletons. The V gene lost 3 bases and the J gene lost 3 bases, with 11 bases spanning the gap. Germline V gene lookup returns CDR1 MNHEY and CDR2 SMNVEV (reference sequence). This CDR3 is built from 14 residues. Noted time point: persistent/refractory GD, antithyroid drugs over 5 years with positive TRAb. There was RNA extracted from PBMCs, and the TCR library was made from it.

The clonotype comes from a female donor with Graves disease. The V and J genes are TRBV27 and TRBJ1-1; D is undetermined. The sequencing used peripheral blood mononuclear cells (PBMCs), collected when the disease was refractory, from a patient treated with antithyroid drugs. CDR3: CASSFVGRDTEAFF. In DNA form, the CDR3 reads TGTGCCAGCAGTTTCGTAGGCCGGGACACTGAAGCTTTCTTT.